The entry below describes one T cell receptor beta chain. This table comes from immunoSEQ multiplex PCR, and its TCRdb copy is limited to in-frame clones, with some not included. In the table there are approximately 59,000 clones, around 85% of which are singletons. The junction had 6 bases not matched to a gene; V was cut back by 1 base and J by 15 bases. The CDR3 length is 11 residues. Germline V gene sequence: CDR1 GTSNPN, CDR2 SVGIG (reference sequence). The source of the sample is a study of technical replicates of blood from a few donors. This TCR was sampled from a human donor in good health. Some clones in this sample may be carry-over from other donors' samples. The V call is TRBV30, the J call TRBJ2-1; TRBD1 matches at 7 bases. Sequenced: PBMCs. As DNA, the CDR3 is TGTGCCTGGAGTGAAGACAGGGTGCCGTTCTTC. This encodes CAWSEDRVPFF.